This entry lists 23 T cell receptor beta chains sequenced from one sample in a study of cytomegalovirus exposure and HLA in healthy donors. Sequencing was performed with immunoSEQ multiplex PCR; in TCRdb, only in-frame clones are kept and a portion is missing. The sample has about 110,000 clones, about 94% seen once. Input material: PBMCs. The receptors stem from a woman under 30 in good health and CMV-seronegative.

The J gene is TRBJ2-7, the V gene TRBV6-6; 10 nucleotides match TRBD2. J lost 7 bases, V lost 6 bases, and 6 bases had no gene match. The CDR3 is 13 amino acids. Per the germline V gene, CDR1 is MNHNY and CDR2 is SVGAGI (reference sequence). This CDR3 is CASSFGLADEQYF. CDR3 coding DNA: TGTGCCAGCAGCTTCGGACTAGCGGATGAGCAGTACTTC.

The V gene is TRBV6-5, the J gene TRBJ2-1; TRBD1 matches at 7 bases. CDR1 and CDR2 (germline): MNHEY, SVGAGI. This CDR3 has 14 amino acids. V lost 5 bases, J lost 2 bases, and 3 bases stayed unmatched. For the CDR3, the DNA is TGTGCCAGCAGTCCTCAGGGGGCCTACAATGAGCAGTTCTTC. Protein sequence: CASSPQGAYNEQFF.

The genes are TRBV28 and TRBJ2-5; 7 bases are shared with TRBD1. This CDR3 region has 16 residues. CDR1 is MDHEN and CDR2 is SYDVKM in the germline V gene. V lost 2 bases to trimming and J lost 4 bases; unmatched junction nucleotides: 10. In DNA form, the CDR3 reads TGTGCCAGCAGTTTAACCGGACAGGCCCTCCGAGAGACCCAGTACTTC. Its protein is CASSLTGQALRETQYF.

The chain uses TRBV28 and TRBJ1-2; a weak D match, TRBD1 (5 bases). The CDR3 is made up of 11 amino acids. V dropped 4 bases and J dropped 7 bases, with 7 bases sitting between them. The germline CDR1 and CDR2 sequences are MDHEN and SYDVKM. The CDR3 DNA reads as TGTGCCAGCAGTTCAGGGTTTGGCTACACCTTC. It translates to CASSSGFGYTF.

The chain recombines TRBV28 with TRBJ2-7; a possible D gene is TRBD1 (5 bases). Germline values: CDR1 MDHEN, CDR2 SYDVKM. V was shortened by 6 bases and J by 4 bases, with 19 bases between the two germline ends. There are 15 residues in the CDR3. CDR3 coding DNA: TGTGCCAGCAGCCCCCACCAAGGGGCGGTTTACGAGCAGTACTTC. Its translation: CASSPHQGAVYEQYF.

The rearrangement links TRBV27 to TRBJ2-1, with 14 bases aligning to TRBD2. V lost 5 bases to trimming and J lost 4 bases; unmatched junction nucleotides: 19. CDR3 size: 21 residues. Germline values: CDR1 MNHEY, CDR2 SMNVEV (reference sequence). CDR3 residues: CASSLSSGLAGVRSTYNEQFF. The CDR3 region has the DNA TGTGCCAGCAGTCTGAGCTCGGGACTAGCGGGGGTCCGATCCACTTACAATGAGCAGTTCTTC.

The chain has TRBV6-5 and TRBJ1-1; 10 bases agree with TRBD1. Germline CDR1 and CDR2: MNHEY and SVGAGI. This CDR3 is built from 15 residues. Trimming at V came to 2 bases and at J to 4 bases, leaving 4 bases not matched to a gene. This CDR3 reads CASSYDRGLATEAFF. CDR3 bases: TGTGCCAGCAGTTACGACAGGGGGCTTGCCACTGAAGCTTTCTTT.

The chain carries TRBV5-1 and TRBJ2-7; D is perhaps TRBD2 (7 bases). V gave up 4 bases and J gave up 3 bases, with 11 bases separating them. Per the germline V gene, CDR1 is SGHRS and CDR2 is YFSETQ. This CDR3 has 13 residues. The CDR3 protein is CASSGGANYEQYF. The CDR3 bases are TGCGCCAGCAGCGGGGGGGCGAACTACGAGCAGTACTTC.

The CDR3 reads CASSRDRFISYEQYF. CDR3 in DNA: TGTGCCAGCAGTAGGGACAGGTTCATCTCCTACGAGCAGTACTTC. The chain couples TRBV6-5 to TRBJ2-7; 8 bases agree with TRBD1. Germline values: CDR1 MNHEY, CDR2 SVGAGI. The CDR3 is made up of 15 amino acids. Trimming removed 5 bases from V and 0 bases from J; junction bases left unmatched: 6.

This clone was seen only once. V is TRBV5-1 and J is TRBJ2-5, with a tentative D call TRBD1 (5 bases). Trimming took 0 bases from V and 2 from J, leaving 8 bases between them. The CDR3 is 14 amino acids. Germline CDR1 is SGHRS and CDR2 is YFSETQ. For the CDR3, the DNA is TGCGCCAGCAGCTTGGCAGGGTCTCAAGAGACCCAGTACTTC. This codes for CASSLAGSQETQYF.

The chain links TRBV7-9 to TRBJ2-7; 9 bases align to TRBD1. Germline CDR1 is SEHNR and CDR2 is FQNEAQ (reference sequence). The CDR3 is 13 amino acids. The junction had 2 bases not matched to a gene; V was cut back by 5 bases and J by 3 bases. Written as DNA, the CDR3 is TGTGCCAGCAGCCGGGGACAGGGCTACGAGCAGTACTTC. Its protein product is CASSRGQGYEQYF.

In nucleotides, the CDR3 is TGCGCCAGCAGCTTGGACAGACCTAACTATGGCTACACCTTC. Amino acids: CASSLDRPNYGYTF. The rearrangement links TRBV5-1 to TRBJ1-2, with no clear D. CDR1 and CDR2 from the germline V gene are SGHRS and YFSETQ. V was cut by 0 bases and J by 0 bases, with 6 bases left in between. The CDR3 totals 14 residues.

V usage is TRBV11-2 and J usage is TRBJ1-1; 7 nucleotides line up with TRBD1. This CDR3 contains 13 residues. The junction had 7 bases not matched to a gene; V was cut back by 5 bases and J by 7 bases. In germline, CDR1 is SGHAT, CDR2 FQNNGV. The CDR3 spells CASSRNDRVEAFF. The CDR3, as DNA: TGTGCCAGCAGCCGTAACGACAGGGTTGAAGCTTTCTTT.

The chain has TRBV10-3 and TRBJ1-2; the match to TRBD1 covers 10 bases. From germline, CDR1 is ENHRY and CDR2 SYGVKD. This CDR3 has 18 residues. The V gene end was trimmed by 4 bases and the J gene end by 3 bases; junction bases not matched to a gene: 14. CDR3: CAISGGTGVLPWDYGYTF. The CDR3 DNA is TGTGCCATCAGTGGGGGGACAGGGGTTCTCCCTTGGGACTATGGCTACACCTTC.

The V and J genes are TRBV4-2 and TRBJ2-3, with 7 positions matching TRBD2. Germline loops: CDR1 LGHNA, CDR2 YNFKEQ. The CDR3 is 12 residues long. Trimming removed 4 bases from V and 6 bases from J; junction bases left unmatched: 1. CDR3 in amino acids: CASSRGGDTQYF. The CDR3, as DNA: TGTGCCAGCAGCCGGGGGGGGGATACGCAGTATTTT.

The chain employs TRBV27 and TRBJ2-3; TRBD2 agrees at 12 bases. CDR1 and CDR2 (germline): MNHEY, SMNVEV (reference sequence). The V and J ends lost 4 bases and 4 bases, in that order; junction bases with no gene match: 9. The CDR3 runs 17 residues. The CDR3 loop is CASSSALAGGISDTQYF. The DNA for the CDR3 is TGTGCCAGCAGTTCTGCACTAGCGGGGGGCATCTCAGATACGCAGTATTTT.

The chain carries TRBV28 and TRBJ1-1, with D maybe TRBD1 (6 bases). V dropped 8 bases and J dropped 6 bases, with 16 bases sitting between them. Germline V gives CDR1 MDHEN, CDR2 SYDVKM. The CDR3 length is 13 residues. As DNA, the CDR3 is TGTGCCAGCCAGGGGCGGGTTAGGTCTGAAGCTTTCTTT. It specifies CASQGRVRSEAFF.

The CDR3 DNA sequence: TGCAGCGTCCACGGGACAGGGGGCCCCTACGAGCAGTACTTC. Translation gives CSVHGTGGPYEQYF. This chain uses TRBV29-1 with TRBJ2-7; 12 nucleotides align to TRBD1. V shed 6 bases and J 2 bases; nucleotides not matched to a gene: 5. There are 14 residues in the CDR3. Germline lookup yields CDR1 SQVTM and CDR2 ANQGSEA.

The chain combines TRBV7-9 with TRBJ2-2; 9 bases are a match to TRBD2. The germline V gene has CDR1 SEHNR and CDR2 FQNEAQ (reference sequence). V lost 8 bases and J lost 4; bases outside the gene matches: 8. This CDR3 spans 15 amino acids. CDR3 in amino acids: CASVRTSVVTGELFF. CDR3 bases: TGTGCCAGCGTGCGGACTAGCGTGGTCACCGGGGAGCTGTTTTTT.

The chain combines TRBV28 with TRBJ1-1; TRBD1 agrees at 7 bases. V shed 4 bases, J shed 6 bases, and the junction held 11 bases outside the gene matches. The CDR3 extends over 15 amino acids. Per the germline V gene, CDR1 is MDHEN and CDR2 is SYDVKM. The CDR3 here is CASSSLRGGKAEAFF. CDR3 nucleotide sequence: TGTGCCAGCAGTTCCCTGCGAGGGGGCAAAGCTGAAGCTTTCTTT.

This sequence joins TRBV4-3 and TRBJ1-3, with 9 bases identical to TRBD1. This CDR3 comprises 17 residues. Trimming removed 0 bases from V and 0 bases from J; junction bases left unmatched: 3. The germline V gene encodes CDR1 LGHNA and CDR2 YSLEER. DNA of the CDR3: TGCGCCAGCAGCCAAGAGGGGGGACAGGGCTCTGGAAACACCATATATTTT. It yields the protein CASSQEGGQGSGNTIYF.

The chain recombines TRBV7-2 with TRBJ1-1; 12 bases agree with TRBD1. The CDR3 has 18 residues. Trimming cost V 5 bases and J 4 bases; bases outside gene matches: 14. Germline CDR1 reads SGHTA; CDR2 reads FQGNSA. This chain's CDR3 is CASSPRDRGLTSLTEAFF. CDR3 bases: TGTGCCAGCAGCCCCCGGGACAGGGGGCTCACGAGCCTCACTGAAGCTTTCTTT.

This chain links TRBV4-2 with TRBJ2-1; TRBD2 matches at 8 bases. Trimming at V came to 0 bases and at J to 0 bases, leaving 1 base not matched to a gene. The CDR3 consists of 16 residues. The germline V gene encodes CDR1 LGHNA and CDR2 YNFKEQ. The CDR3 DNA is TGTGCCAGCAGCCAAGAAAGCGGGGGCTCCTACAATGAGCAGTTCTTC. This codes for CASSQESGGSYNEQFF.